Listed here is a single TCR beta chain. The CDR3 is 14 amino acids. Losses at the gene ends were 8 bases for V and 0 bases for J; bases not matched to a gene: 6. In germline, CDR1 is MNHNY, CDR2 SVGAGI (reference sequence). The data are from a study of T cell responses to AZD1222 COVID-19 vaccine. Data came from immunoSEQ multiplex PCR; TCRdb stores just in-frame clones and leaves some out. The sample holds more than 95,000 clones, about 81% seen once. This sequence was found in an adult in good health. The starting material was peripheral blood, obtained on day 0 of AZD1222 vaccination. The chain joins TRBV6-6 to TRBJ1-2; 7 nucleotides align to TRBD1. Here the CDR3 DNA reads TGTGCCAGCCTAGGGACAGCATCTAACTATGGCTACACCTTC. Its translation is CASLGTASNYGYTF.